The rows below give T cell receptor beta chains drawn from one sample of a study of T-cell reconstitution after alpha-beta-depleted transplantation in children. In TCRdb, the PCR reads were re-called with MiXCR into one record per CDR3 protein. This sample has about 300,000 distinct CDR3 sequences, with 9.5% to 13% found just once. The specimen comprised PBMCs, sampled before TCRalphabeta/CD19-depleted stem cell transplant. All receptors come from a boy under two years old with acute myeloid leukemia, due to receive a stem cell transplant. Both conserved end residues are part of each CDR3. D genes are given only for firm matches. Clone size is not always given. Where it is, it says once, few, many or a class for expanded clones.

-	-	TRBV5-5	TRBJ1-5	TGTGCCAGCAGCTTTTCAGGGATTGGGAGCAATCAGCCCCAGCATTTT	CASSFSGIGSNQPQHF
TRBD1	many	TRBV7-8	TRBJ2-7	TGTGCCAGCAGCTTAGGACAGGGGGCTTGGTTCGAGCAGTACTTC	CASSLGQGAWFEQYF
-	many	TRBV5-1	TRBJ2-7	TGCGCCAGCAGTGGAAGTCGGCCCTACGAGCAGTACTTC	CASSGSRPYEQYF
TRBD2	few	TRBV3-1	TRBJ2-3	TGTGCCAGCAGCCAACCCCCTAGCGGGAGCGGAGATACGCAGTATTTT	CASSQPPSGSGDTQYF
TRBD2	-	TRBV6-1	TRBJ2-1	TGTGCCAGCAGTCCATTCGGGGGGGGTGAGCAGTTCTTC	CASSPFGGGEQFF
TRBD1	many	TRBV5-1	TRBJ1-4	TGCGCCAGCAGCTCGGGACAGGTTAATGAAAAACTGTTTTTT	CASSSGQVNEKLFF
-	many	TRBV5-1	TRBJ2-3	TGCGCCAGCAGGGGGGTTTACTTCACAGATACGCAGTATTTT	CASRGVYFTDTQYF
TRBD2	-	TRBV5-4	TRBJ2-1	TGTGCCAGCAGCTCCAATCCGGGACTAGCGGGAGGGCCGGGATACAATGAGCAGTTCTTC	CASSSNPGLAGGPGYNEQFF
-	many	TRBV7-2	TRBJ2-5	TGTGCCAGCAGCTTAGAGTACCAAGAGACCCAGTACTTC	CASSLEYQETQYF
TRBD2	many	TRBV7-2	TRBJ2-5	TGTGCCAGCAGCTTAGTACGCGGGGGTGCCCAAGAGACCCAGTACTTC	CASSLVRGGAQETQYF
TRBD1	many	TRBV12-3/TRBV12-4	TRBJ1-2	TGTGCCAGCAGTTTAGCGCCGGACAGGAGAAACTATGGCTACACCTTC	CASSLAPDRRNYGYTF
-	many	TRBV24-1	TRBJ2-2	TGTGCCACCAGTGACACTCCCCGACATGCCGGGGAGCTGTTTTTT	CATSDTPRHAGELFF
-	many	TRBV12-3/TRBV12-4	TRBJ2-3	TGTGCCAGCAGTTTAGATCGGGGGCCCACAGATACGCAGTATTTT	CASSLDRGPTDTQYF
-	-	TRBV18	TRBJ2-5	TGTGCCAGCTCACCAGGGGTGATAGAGACCCAGTACTTC	CASSPGVIETQYF
TRBD2	-	TRBV7-2	TRBJ2-7	TGTGCCAGCAGCTTAGAGGCGGGAGCTCCCTACGAGCAGTACTTC	CASSLEAGAPYEQYF
-	many	TRBV7-2	TRBJ1-5	TGTGCCAGCAGCCTGACCCCAAGGAGCAATCAGCCCCAGCATTTT	CASSLTPRSNQPQHF
TRBD2	few	TRBV19	TRBJ2-3	TGTGCCACCAAAAGTAGGCGGGAGGGCACAGATACGCAGTATTTT	CATKSRREGTDTQYF
-	-	TRBV20-1	TRBJ2-1	TGCAGTGCTAGAAGAGGCTTCGGCAATGAGCAGTTCTTC	CSARRGFGNEQFF
-	many	TRBV10-3	TRBJ2-5	TGTGCCATCAGTGAGCCTGGGCGGGAGACCCAGTACTTC	CAISEPGRETQYF
-	-	TRBV19	TRBJ2-1	TGTGCCAGTAGTATTATGGGGGTCTACAATGAGCAGTTCTTC	CASSIMGVYNEQFF
TRBD2	many	TRBV4-1	TRBJ2-2	TGCGCCAGCAGCCAACCCGTAGCGGGGGGGCGGTCCGGGGAGCTGTTTTTT	CASSQPVAGGRSGELFF
-	few	TRBV20-1	TRBJ2-1	TGCAGGGGATATTCCCCATCTCATAATGAGCAGTTCTTC	CRGYSPSHNEQFF
TRBD1	many	TRBV9	TRBJ2-5	TGTGCCAGCAGCGTAGAAGAGGGGGCTTCGGAGACCCAGTACTTC	CASSVEEGASETQYF
-	-	TRBV11-2	TRBJ2-1	TGTGCCAGCAGCTTAGGGGCTGGGGTCCCCTACAATGAGCAGTTCTTC	CASSLGAGVPYNEQFF
-	many	TRBV5-1	TRBJ1-3	TGCGCCAGCAGCTTGGGTGGAGGCTCTGGAAACACCATATATTTT	CASSLGGGSGNTIYF
TRBD1	many	TRBV20-1	TRBJ1-1	TGCAGTGCTAGATTATCGGACCGACAGGGCCCGAACACTGAAGCTTTCTTT	CSARLSDRQGPNTEAFF
TRBD1	few	TRBV28	TRBJ1-2	TGTGTTACAGGGGGTAATCGGCTGGGAGGCTACACCTTC	CVTGGNRLGGYTF
-	many	TRBV5-1	TRBJ1-4	TGCGCCAGCAGCTTGCCGGACGGCAATGAAAAACTGTTTTTT	CASSLPDGNEKLFF
-	few	TRBV12-3/TRBV12-4	TRBJ1-2	TGTGCCAGCACCCTAGGTTACGGCTACACCTTC	CASTLGYGYTF
TRBD1	many	TRBV20-1	TRBJ2-5	TGCAGTGCTAGAGTTGGGACAGAAAGGGAGACCCAGTACTTC	CSARVGTERETQYF
-	many	TRBV27	TRBJ1-2	TGTGCCAGCAGTTTATCGTGGACAATAGGAAATGGCTACACCTTC	CASSLSWTIGNGYTF
TRBD1	many	TRBV29-1	TRBJ1-4	TGCAGCGTCAAGGGGGACAGAAGTAATGAAAAACTGTTTTTT	CSVKGDRSNEKLFF
TRBD1	few	TRBV15	TRBJ2-7	TGTGCCACCAGCAGAGATACCTCGGGGTGGCAGGGGGTAATCTACGAGCAGTACTTC	CATSRDTSGWQGVIYEQYF
TRBD2	-	TRBV15	TRBJ2-5	TGTGCCACCAGCAGGGAAACTAGCGGGGTTGGGCGGAGAGAGACCCAGTACTTC	CATSRETSGVGRRETQYF
-	many	TRBV28	TRBJ1-2	TGTGCCAGCAGTTTTCTCAGAGACTATGGCTACACCTTC	CASSFLRDYGYTF
-	many	TRBV20-1	TRBJ1-2	TGCAGTGCCTCTACCGGGACCGTCTATGGCTACACCTTC	CSASTGTVYGYTF
-	many	TRBV29-1	TRBJ2-7	TGCAGCGTTGGGGGGGCGGTCTTGGGCGAGCAGTACTTC	CSVGGAVLGEQYF
-	few	TRBV11-2	TRBJ2-3	TGTGCCAGCAGCTTACATCCTAGCACAGATACGCAGTATTTT	CASSLHPSTDTQYF
-	many	TRBV27	TRBJ2-6	TGTGCCAGCAGTTTACAGGGAAACCCTGGGGCCAACGTCCTGACTTTC	CASSLQGNPGANVLTF
TRBD2	many	TRBV9	TRBJ2-1	TGTGCCAGCAGCGTAGGGGGGACTAGCGGGAGGGCCGAGCAGTTCTTC	CASSVGGTSGRAEQFF
-	many	TRBV12-3/TRBV12-4	TRBJ2-7	TGTGCCAGCAGTCACACACTAGAGGCCTACGAGCAGTACTTC	CASSHTLEAYEQYF
-	many	TRBV20-1	TRBJ2-3	TGCAGTGCTGGGGGGACTGGCACAGATACGCAGTATTTT	CSAGGTGTDTQYF
TRBD2	many	TRBV5-1	TRBJ2-7	TGCGCCAGCAGCTTGCCACTAGCGGGAATCTACGAGCAGTACTTC	CASSLPLAGIYEQYF
TRBD1	many	TRBV5-6	TRBJ1-2	TGTGCCAGCAGCTTGTCAGGGGGCGATGGCTATGGCTACACCTTC	CASSLSGGDGYGYTF
-	-	TRBV27	TRBJ1-5	TGTGCCAGCAGTCCGAAGATGTTGGGCAATCAGCCCCAGCATTTT	CASSPKMLGNQPQHF
TRBD1	many	TRBV28	TRBJ2-2	TGTGCCAGCAGTCCCGGGACAGGGGGGGCCGGGGAGCTGTTTTTT	CASSPGTGGAGELFF
TRBD1	-	TRBV28	TRBJ1-1	TGTGCCAGCAGTTTAAACGGGACAGGGGGCGCGAACACTGAAGCTTTCTTT	CASSLNGTGGANTEAFF
TRBD2	many	TRBV5-6	TRBJ2-1	TGTGCCAGCAGCGGGGGACTAGCGGAGAGCTCCTACAATGAGCAGTTCTTC	CASSGGLAESSYNEQFF
-	-	TRBV4-3	TRBJ2-7	TGCGCCAGCAGCCAAGATCTTCACGAGCCCTCCTCCTACGAGCAGTACTTC	CASSQDLHEPSSYEQYF
-	few	TRBV7-9	TRBJ2-2	TGTGCCAGCAGCCCCGGGACCCAGAACACCGGGGAGCTGTTTTTT	CASSPGTQNTGELFF
TRBD2	many	TRBV28	TRBJ2-3	TGTGCCAGCAGTCTACGAGCGGGGGCCCCAGATACGCAGTATTTT	CASSLRAGAPDTQYF
-	many	TRBV5-6	TRBJ2-7	TGTGCCAGCAGCGTGGGACGGAGCTCCTACGAGCAGTACTTC	CASSVGRSSYEQYF
-	many	TRBV4-1	TRBJ1-1	TGCGCCAGCAGCCTAACCACTCGGGAGAACACTGAAGCTTTCTTT	CASSLTTRENTEAFF
-	many	TRBV12-3/TRBV12-4	TRBJ2-2	TGTGCCAGCAGTTGGGCAGGACGGAACACCGGGGAGCTGTTTTTT	CASSWAGRNTGELFF